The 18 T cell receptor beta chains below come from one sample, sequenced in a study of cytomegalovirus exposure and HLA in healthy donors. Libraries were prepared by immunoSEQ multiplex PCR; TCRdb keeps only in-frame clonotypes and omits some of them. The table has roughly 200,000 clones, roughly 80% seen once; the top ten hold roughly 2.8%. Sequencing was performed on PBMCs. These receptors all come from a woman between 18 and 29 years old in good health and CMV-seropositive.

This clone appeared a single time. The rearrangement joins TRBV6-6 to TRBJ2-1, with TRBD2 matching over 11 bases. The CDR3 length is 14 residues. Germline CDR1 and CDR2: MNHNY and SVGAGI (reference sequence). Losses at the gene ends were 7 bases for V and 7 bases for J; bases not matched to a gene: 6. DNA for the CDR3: TGTGCCAGCATTCTAGCGGGGGGTTTGAATGAGCAGTTCTTC. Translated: CASILAGGLNEQFF.

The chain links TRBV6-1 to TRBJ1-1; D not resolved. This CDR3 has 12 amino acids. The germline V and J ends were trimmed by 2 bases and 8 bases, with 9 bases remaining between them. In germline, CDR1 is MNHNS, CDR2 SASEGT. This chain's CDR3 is CASSESYLEAFF. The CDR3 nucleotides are TGTGCCAGCAGTGAAAGCTATTTGGAAGCTTTCTTT.

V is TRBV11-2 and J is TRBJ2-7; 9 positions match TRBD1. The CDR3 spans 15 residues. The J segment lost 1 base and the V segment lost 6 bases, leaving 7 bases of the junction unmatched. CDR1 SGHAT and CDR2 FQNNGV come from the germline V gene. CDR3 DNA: TGTGCCAGCAGGCCCGGACAGGGGATTTCCTACGAGCAGTACTTC. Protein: CASRPGQGISYEQYF.

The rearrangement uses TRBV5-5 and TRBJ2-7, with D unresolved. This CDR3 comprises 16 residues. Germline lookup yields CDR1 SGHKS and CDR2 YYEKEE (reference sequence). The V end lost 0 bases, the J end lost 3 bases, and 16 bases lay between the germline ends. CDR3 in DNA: TGTGCCAGCAGCTTGGAAAGTCTGTTGGGCAACTACGAGCAGTACTTC. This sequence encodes CASSLESLLGNYEQYF.

The CDR3 DNA reads TGCGCCAGCTATCCGGGACAGAGATACGAGCAGTACTTC. It is translated as CASYPGQRYEQYF. V usage is TRBV23-1 and J usage is TRBJ2-7; TRBD1 matches 7 bases. TRBV23-1 counts as an open reading frame of uncertain function. The CDR3 extends over 13 amino acids. J was trimmed by 4 bases and V by 8 bases; bases with no gene match: 8.

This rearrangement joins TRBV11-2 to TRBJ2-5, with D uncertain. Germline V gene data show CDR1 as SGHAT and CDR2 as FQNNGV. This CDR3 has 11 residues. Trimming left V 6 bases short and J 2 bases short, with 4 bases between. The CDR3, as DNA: TGTGCCAGCAGGGCACAAGAGACCCAGTACTTC. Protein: CASRAQETQYF. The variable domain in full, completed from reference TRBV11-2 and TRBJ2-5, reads EAGVAQSPRYKIIEKRQSVAFWCNPISGHATLYWYQQILGQGPKLLIQFQNNGVVDDSQLPKDRFSAERLKGVDSTLKIQPAKLEDSAVYLCASRAQETQYFGPGTRLLVL.

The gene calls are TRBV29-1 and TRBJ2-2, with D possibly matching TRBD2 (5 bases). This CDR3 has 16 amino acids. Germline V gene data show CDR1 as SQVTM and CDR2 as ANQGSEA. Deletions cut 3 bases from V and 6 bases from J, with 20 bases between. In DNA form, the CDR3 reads TGCAGCGTTGAGGCGTATCGGGGTTTAACGGCCGGGGAGCTGTTTTTT. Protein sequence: CSVEAYRGLTAGELFF.

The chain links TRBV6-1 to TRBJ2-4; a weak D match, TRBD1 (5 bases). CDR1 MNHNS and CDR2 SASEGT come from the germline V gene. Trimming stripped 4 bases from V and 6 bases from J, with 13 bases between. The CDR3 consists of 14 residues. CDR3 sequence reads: CASSGGSGRNIQYF. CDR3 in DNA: TGTGCCAGCAGTGGTGGGTCAGGGCGAAACATTCAGTACTTC.

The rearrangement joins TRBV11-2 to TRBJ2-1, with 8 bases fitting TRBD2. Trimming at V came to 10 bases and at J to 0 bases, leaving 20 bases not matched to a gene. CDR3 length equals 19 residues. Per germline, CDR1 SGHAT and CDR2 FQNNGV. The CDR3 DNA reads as TGTGCCACCCGGGGGGGCTCTTCGGATATTCTCAGCTCCTACAATGAGCAGTTCTTC. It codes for CATRGGSSDILSSYNEQFF.

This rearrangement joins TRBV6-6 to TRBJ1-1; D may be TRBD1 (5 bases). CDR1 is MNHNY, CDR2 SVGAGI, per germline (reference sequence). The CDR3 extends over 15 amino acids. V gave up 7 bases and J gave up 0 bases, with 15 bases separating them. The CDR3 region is CASILRVELNTEAFF. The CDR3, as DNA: TGTGCCAGCATTCTCAGGGTGGAGCTGAACACTGAAGCTTTCTTT.

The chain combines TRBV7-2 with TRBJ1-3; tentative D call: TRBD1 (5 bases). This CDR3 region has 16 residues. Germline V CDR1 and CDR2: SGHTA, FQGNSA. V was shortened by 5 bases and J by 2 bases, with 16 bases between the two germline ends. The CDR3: CASSVTPGRPGNTIYF. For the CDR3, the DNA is TGTGCCAGCAGCGTAACGCCAGGGCGTCCTGGAAACACCATATATTTT.

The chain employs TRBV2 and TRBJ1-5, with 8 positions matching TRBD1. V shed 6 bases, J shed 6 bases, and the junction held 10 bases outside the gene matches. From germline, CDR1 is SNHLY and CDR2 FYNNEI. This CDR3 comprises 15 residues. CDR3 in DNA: TGTGCCAGCAGAACAGGGGGTCGTGGGTTTCAGCCCCAGCATTTT. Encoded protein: CASRTGGRGFQPQHF.

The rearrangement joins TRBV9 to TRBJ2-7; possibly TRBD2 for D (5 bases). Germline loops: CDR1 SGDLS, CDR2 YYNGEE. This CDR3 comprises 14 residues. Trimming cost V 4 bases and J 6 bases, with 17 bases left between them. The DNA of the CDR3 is TGTGCCAGCAGCCCCGGACCAACAGCGGTCGAGCAGTACTTC. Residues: CASSPGPTAVEQYF. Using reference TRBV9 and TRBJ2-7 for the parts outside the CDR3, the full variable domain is DSGVTQTPKHLITATGQRVTLRCSPRSGDLSVYWYQQSLDQGLQFLIQYYNGEERAKGNILERFSAQQFPDLHSELNLSSLELGDSALYFCASSPGPTAVEQYFGPGTRLTVT.

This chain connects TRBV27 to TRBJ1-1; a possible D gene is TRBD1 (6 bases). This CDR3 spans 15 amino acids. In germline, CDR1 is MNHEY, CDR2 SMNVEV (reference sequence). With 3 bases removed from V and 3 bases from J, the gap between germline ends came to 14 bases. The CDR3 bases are TGTGCCAGCAGTTTCCAGGGGTTGGGGTACACTGAAGCTTTCTTT. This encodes CASSFQGLGYTEAFF.

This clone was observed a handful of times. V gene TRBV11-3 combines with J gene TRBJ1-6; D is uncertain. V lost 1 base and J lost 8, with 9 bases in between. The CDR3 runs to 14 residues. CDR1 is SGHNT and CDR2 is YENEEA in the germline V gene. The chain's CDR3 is CASSLGRPDSPLHF. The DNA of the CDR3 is TGTGCCAGCAGCTTAGGTCGCCCGGATTCACCCCTCCACTTT.

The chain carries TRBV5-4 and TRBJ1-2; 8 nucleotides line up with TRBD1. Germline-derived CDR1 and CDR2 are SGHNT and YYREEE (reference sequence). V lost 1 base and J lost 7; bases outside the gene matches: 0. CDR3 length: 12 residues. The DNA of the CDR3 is TGTGCCAGCAGCTTGACAGGGGGTGGCTACACCTTC. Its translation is CASSLTGGGYTF.

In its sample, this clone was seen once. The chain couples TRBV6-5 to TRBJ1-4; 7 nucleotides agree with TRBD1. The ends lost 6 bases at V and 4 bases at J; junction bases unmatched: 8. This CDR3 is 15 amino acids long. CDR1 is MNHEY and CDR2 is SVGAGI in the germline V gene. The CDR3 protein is CASRTGRRGNEKLFF. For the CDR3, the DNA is TGTGCCAGCAGGACAGGGAGAAGGGGTAATGAAAAACTGTTTTTT.

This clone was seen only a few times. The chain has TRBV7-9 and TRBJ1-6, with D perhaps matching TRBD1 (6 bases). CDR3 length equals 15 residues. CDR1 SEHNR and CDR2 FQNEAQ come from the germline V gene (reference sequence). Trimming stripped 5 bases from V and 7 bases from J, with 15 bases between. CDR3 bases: TGTGCCAGCAGCCTCAGGACAGCCTCCAATTCACCCCTCCACTTT. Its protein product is CASSLRTASNSPLHF.